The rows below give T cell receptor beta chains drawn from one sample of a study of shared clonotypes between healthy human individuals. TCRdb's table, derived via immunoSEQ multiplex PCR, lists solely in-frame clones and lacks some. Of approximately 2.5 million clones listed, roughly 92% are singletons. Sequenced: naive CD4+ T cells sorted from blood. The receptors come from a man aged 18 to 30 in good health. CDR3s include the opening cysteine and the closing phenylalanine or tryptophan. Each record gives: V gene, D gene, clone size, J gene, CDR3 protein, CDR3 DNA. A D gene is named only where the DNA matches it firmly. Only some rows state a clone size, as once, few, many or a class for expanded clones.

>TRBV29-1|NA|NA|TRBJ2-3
CSVGMPSTDTQYF
TGCAGCGTTGGAATGCCTAGCACAGATACGCAGTATTTT
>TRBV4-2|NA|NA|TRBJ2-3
CASSQVKRADTQYF
TGTGCCAGCAGCCAGGTTAAGCGGGCAGATACGCAGTATTTT
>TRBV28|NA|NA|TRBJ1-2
CASSPESHRAGYTF
TGTGCCAGCAGTCCAGAATCCCACAGGGCTGGCTACACCTTC
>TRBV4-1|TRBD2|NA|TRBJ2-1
CASSQVSSGSMNEQFF
TGCGCCAGCAGCCAAGTCTCGAGCGGGAGTATGAATGAGCAGTTCTTC
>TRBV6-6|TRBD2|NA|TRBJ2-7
CASSGSGRGYEQYF
TGTGCCAGCAGTGGTAGCGGGAGGGGTTACGAGCAGTACTTC
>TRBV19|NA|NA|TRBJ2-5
CASSRTLEETQYF
TGTGCCAGTAGTCGGACTCTGGAAGAGACCCAGTACTTC
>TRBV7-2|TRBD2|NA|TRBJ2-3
CASSLGTGGSTDTQYF
TGTGCCAGCAGCTTAGGAACGGGGGGGAGCACAGATACGCAGTATTTT
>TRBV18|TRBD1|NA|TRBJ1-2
CASSPGQANYGYTF
TGTGCCAGCTCTCCCGGACAGGCTAACTATGGCTACACCTTC
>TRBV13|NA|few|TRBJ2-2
CASISGTSGRELFF
NA
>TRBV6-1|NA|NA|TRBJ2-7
CASSHWTYEQYF
TGTGCCAGCAGTCATTGGACATACGAGCAGTACTTC
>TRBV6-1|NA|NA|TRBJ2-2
CASSEALTGNWGGELFF
TGTGCCAGCAGTGAAGCCCTAACAGGGAATTGGGGCGGGGAGCTGTTTTTT
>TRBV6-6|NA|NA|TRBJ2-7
CASSSGTLARYEQYF
TGTGCCAGCAGTTCCGGGACCCTGGCGCGCTACGAGCAGTACTTC
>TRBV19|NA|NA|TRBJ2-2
CASSRQEDTGELFF
TGTGCCAGTAGTAGACAGGAAGACACCGGGGAGCTGTTTTTT
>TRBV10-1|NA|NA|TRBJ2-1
CASSEYGWGSSSNEQFF
TGCGCCAGCAGTGAGTATGGTTGGGGGTCTAGCTCCAATGAGCAGTTCTTC
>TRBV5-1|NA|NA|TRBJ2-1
CASSPLEQGFGNEQFF
TGCGCCAGCAGCCCACTCGAACAGGGATTTGGCAATGAGCAGTTCTTC
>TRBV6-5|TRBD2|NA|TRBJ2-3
CASIPSGGGDTQYF
TGTGCCAGCATCCCCTCCGGGGGGGGAGATACGCAGTATTTT
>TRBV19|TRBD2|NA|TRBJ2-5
CASSKTSGGAAQAYETQYF
TGTGCCAGTAGTAAGACTAGCGGGGGGGCCGCCCAAGCTTACGAGACCCAGTACTTC
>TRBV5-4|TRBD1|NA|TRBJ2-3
CASSPPGQGVTDTQYF
TGTGCCAGCAGCCCCCCGGGACAGGGTGTGACAGATACGCAGTATTTT
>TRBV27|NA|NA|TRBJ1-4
CASSFMGATNEKLFF
TGTGCCAGCAGTTTTATGGGGGCAACTAATGAAAAACTGTTTTTT
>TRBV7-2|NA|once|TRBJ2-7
CASSLAAGTSYEQYF
TGTGCCAGCAGCTTAGCGGCAGGGACCTCCTACGAGCAGTACTTC